This T cell receptor beta chain was obtained from a study of post-analysis software for immune sequencing data. As for the study in general: Clinical courses comprised relapsing-remitting, secondary progressive and progressive-relapsing multiple sclerosis. Study-wide findings and caveats: Several TRBV segments (TRBV5-6, TRBV5-1 and TRBV20-1 among them) occurred more frequently in patients than in controls. In multiple sclerosis, normalized Chao1 diversity was significantly below that of controls.

The CDR3 is 18 amino acids. J lost 3 bases, V lost 2 bases, and 5 bases had no gene match. This clonotype was counted only a few times. The antigen is unknown. Prepared libraries of TCR beta cDNA carried unique molecular identifiers. When about 0.9 to 10 million T cells were used, they gave hundreds of thousands of cDNA molecules. MiXCR was run by TCRdb on the PCR reads, yielding one entry per CDR3 protein. The sample holds about 400,000 distinct CDR3 sequences; less than 35% are singletons and the top ten take roughly 13%. The chain combines TRBV12-3 or TRBV12-4 with TRBJ2-3; 16 nucleotides align to TRBD2. This sequence was found in a girl between 10 and 17 years old with multiple sclerosis. Specimen: blood. CDR3 coding DNA: TGTGCCAGCAGTTTATCGGGACTAGCGGGGGGGGCAACAGATACGCAGTATTTT. It yields the protein CASSLSGLAGGATDTQYF.